This T cell receptor (beta chain) was identified in a study of cytomegalovirus exposure and HLA in healthy donors. General study findings and limits: It is likely that the observed cluster of highly shared sequence variants was a sequencing artifact. Reported performance of the classifier showed diagnosis of cytomegalovirus status with high specificity and sensitivity. Analysis was carried out at a later point, and it linked a missense DCLRE1C variant to TCR beta V- and J-gene trimming.

The PCR ran on 60 Vbeta and 13 Jbeta primers. The data were produced by immunoSEQ multiplex PCR, yet TCRdb's version contains in-frame clones alone and is incomplete. The sample data list about 190,000 clones. Notes on this clone: Its antigen is currently unknown.

The sequence derives from a young woman in good health and CMV-seropositive. The material sequenced was PBMCs.

The CDR3 coding sequence is TGTGCCAGCAGTCCTGACAGGGGTCAATATGAAGCTTTCTTT. It yields the protein CASSPDRGQYEAFF. The gene calls are TRBV6-5 and TRBJ1-1, with 8 bases identical to TRBD1. Germline V gives CDR1 MNHEY, CDR2 SVGAGI. Germline trimming cut 5 bases from V and 7 bases from J; bases unmatched to any gene: 9. The CDR3 is made up of 14 amino acids.